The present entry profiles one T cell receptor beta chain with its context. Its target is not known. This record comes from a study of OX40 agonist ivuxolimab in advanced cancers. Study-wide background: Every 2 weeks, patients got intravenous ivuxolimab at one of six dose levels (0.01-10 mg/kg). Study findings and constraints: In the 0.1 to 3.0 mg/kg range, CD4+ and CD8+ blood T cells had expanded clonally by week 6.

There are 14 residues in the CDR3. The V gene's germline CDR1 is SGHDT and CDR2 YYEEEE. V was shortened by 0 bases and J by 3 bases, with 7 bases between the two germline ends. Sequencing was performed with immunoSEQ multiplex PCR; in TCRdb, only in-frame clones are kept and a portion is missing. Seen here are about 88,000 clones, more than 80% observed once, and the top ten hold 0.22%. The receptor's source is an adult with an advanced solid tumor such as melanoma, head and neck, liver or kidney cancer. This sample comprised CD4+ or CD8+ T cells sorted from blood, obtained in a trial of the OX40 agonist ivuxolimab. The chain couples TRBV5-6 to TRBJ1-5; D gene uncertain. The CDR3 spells CASSLAGLNQPQHF. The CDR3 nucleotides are TGTGCCAGCAGCTTGGCAGGCCTCAATCAGCCCCAGCATTTT.